Shown below are 31 T cell receptor beta chains from a single sample sequenced in a study of cytomegalovirus exposure and HLA in healthy donors. In the PCR, 60 Vbeta and 13 Jbeta primers were used. Assay: immunoSEQ multiplex PCR; the TCRdb copy retains only in-frame clones and omits some. The data include 190,000 or so clones; the top ten clones carry 0.7% to 0.8%. What was sequenced was PBMCs. Receptors were obtained from a boy younger than 18 in good health and CMV-seronegative.

J is TRBJ1-1 and V is TRBV19; D ambiguous. V shed 3 bases and J shed 7 bases, with 15 bases lying between them. This CDR3 comprises 14 residues. Germline CDR1 reads LNHDA; CDR2 reads SQIVND (reference sequence). The CDR3 nucleotides read TGTGCCAGTAGTATCCCCCAGCGGCCGGGTGAAGCTTTCTTT. This encodes CASSIPQRPGEAFF.

The rearrangement links TRBV5-4 to TRBJ2-3, with 8 bases identical to TRBD2. Per germline, CDR1 SGHNT and CDR2 YYREEE (reference sequence). The CDR3 sequence is 16 residues long. J gave up 2 bases and V 1 base, and 6 bases lay outside the gene matches. Written as DNA, the CDR3 is TGTGCCAGCAGCTTGATGGGTAGCGGGGTCACAGATACGCAGTATTTT. Its protein is CASSLMGSGVTDTQYF.

V gene TRBV19 combines with J gene TRBJ1-5; TRBD1 matches 8 bases. V lost 7 bases and J lost 5; bases outside the gene matches: 10. Germline CDR1 reads LNHDA; CDR2 reads SQIVND (reference sequence). The CDR3 is made up of 15 amino acids. CDR3 region: CASTEVGTGDQPQHF. CDR3 nucleotide sequence: TGTGCCAGTACCGAGGTGGGGACAGGCGATCAGCCCCAGCATTTT. Looking up the rest from reference TRBV19 and TRBJ1-5 gives the full variable domain: DGGITQSPKYLFRKEGQNVTLSCEQNLNHDAMYWYRQDPGQGLRLIYYSQIVNDFQKGDIAEGYSVSREKKESFPLTVTSAQKNPTAFYLCASTEVGTGDQPQHFGDGTRLSIL.

CDR3 coding DNA: TGTGCCAGTAGTACCACGACAGGGCACGCCTACGAGCAGTACTTC. The encoded protein is CASSTTTGHAYEQYF. V is TRBV19 and J is TRBJ2-7; 7 bases are a match to TRBD1. Germline CDR1 and CDR2: LNHDA and SQIVND (reference sequence). This CDR3 contains 15 residues. The V segment lost 4 bases and the J segment 2 bases; nucleotides outside the gene matches: 8.

V is TRBV2 and J is TRBJ1-2; 7 bases match TRBD1. CDR3 size: 13 residues. Germline V gene sequence: CDR1 SNHLY, CDR2 FYNNEI. V lost 6 bases and J lost 10; bases outside the gene matches: 11. CDR3 bases: TGTGCCAGCAGCCCTACCACTACAGGGGTCTACACCTTC. Its translation: CASSPTTTGVYTF.

The chain employs TRBV7-8 and TRBJ2-6, with D unresolved. V was shortened by 8 bases and J by 2 bases, with 4 bases between the two germline ends. Germline V gene data show CDR1 as SGHVS and CDR2 as FQNEAQ. The CDR3 spans 12 residues. The CDR3 loop is CASRAGANVLTF. CDR3 nucleotides: TGTGCCAGCCGGGCTGGGGCCAACGTCCTGACTTTC.

The chain uses TRBV6-4 and TRBJ2-1; the D is unclear. Per the germline V gene, CDR1 is MRHNA and CDR2 is SNTAGT. The CDR3 is 11 amino acids. Trimming cost V 10 bases and J 5 bases, with 9 bases left between them. CDR3 sequence (DNA): TGTGCCATCGCTCGGGACAATGAGCAGTTCTTC. It specifies CAIARDNEQFF.

V gene TRBV15 combines with J gene TRBJ2-4, with a tentative D call TRBD1 (6 bases). CDR3 length equals 14 residues. Trimming took 4 bases from V and 5 from J, leaving 12 bases between them. The V gene's germline CDR1 is LNHNV and CDR2 YYDKDF (reference sequence). The CDR3 DNA follows: TGTGCCACCAGCATGTTCAGGGGAGAAAACATTCAGTACTTC. This translates into CATSMFRGENIQYF.

CDR3 amino acids: CASSRDFNQPQHF. CDR3 sequence (DNA): TGTGCCAGCAGCAGGGACTTCAATCAGCCCCAGCATTTT. V is TRBV28 and J is TRBJ1-5, with D possibly TRBD1 on 5 matching bases. The CDR3 is 13 residues long. The V gene's germline CDR1 is MDHEN and CDR2 SYDVKM. V lost 6 bases and J 3 bases, leaving 9 bases between the germline ends.

This chain connects TRBV16 to TRBJ1-4; D is undetermined. CDR1 and CDR2 (germline): KGHSY, FQNENV. V shed 4 bases and J shed 3 bases, with 12 bases lying between them. The CDR3 spans 15 residues. This CDR3 is CASSRLAQANEKLFF. The CDR3 DNA reads TGTGCCAGCAGCCGTCTGGCCCAGGCTAATGAAAAACTGTTTTTT.

The chain has TRBV6-5 and TRBJ2-7, with TRBD2 as a possible D gene (6 bases). The CDR3 spans 13 residues. V was pared by 2 bases and J by 6 bases, with 11 bases between. Germline assignment: CDR1 MNHEY and CDR2 SVGAGI. The CDR3 protein is CASSYPTSSEQYF. The CDR3 DNA follows: TGTGCCAGCAGTTACCCAACTAGCTCCGAGCAGTACTTC.

J is TRBJ2-5 and V is TRBV28; the match to TRBD2 covers 8 bases. The DNA end is a closer match to TRBJ2-7, so the J assignment may be wrong. CDR1 and CDR2 from the germline V gene are MDHEN and SYDVKM. CDR3 length equals 14 residues. CDR3 residues: CASRTGGSSYEQYF. CDR3 DNA sequence: TGTGCCAGCAGGACGGGGGGGAGCTCCTACGAGCAGTACTTC.

The chain links TRBV10-3 to TRBJ2-5; weak D call: TRBD2 (5 bases). CDR1 is ENHRY and CDR2 is SYGVKD in the germline V gene. The CDR3 loop spans 15 amino acids. Trimming took 6 bases from V and 4 from J, leaving 18 bases between them. The CDR3 here is CAISAQDYPPETQYF. The DNA of the CDR3 is TGTGCCATCAGCGCCCAAGACTATCCCCCAGAGACCCAGTACTTC.

For this clone: Other DNA sequences in this sample translate to the same CDR3. V and J are TRBV9 and TRBJ2-1, with D tentatively TRBD1 (5 bases). The ends were cut back, 0 bases at V and 0 bases at J, with 7 bases in the middle. The germline gives CDR1 SGDLS, CDR2 YYNGEE. The CDR3 totals 15 residues. For the CDR3, the DNA is TGTGCCAGCAGCGTAGGGGGCGGCTCCTACAATGAGCAGTTCTTC. Translated, it gives CASSVGGGSYNEQFF.

This chain uses TRBV18 with TRBJ2-1; 7 bases match TRBD1. Trimming took 3 bases from V and 8 from J; bases not matched to a gene: 16. The CDR3 runs 17 residues. CDR1 KGHSH and CDR2 LQKENI come from the germline V gene. CDR3 protein: CASSPRVDDRARDEQFF. The CDR3 region has the DNA TGTGCCAGCTCACCTCGAGTCGATGACAGGGCGCGCGATGAGCAGTTCTTC.

As concerns this clone: Relative to the germline gene, one junction end is altered; a read error may explain this. The chain combines TRBV11-3 with TRBJ1-1; TRBD1 agrees at 8 bases. This CDR3 has 12 residues. Germline V CDR1 and CDR2: SGHNT, YENEEA. The CDR3: CASSRRTGSISF. CDR3 sequence (DNA): TGTGCCAGCAGCCGCAGGACAGGGAGCATTTCTTTT.

This rearrangement joins TRBV5-3 to TRBJ2-2; 10 nucleotides agree with TRBD1. TRBV5-3 is an ORF, and what it does is uncertain. Trimming cost V 3 bases and J 3 bases; bases outside gene matches: 17. The CDR3 is 20 residues long. The CDR3 region is CARSWTYPGQGKLYTGELFF. The CDR3 DNA reads TGTGCCAGAAGCTGGACCTACCCGGGACAGGGGAAATTGTACACCGGGGAGCTGTTTTTT.

V usage is TRBV5-5 and J usage is TRBJ1-2, with D maybe TRBD1 (5 bases). This CDR3 is built from 15 residues. The germline V and J ends were trimmed by 4 bases and 3 bases, with 16 bases remaining between them. CDR1 and CDR2 from the germline V gene are SGHKS and YYEKEE (reference sequence). The CDR3 DNA reads TGTGCCAGCAGCCCAAAAGGGTGGGGGGACTATGGCTACACCTTC. Translating it yields CASSPKGWGDYGYTF.

The gene calls are TRBV5-4 and TRBJ1-1, with TRBD1 matching 9 bases. The V gene end was trimmed by 2 bases and the J gene end by 0 bases; junction bases not matched to a gene: 5. Looked up from germline, CDR1 is SGHNT and CDR2 is YYREEE (reference sequence). The length of the CDR3 is 16 residues. This chain's CDR3 is CASSLGTGPMNTEAFF. In DNA, the CDR3 is TGTGCCAGCAGCTTAGGGACAGGGCCGATGAACACTGAAGCTTTCTTT.

The V gene is TRBV30, the J gene TRBJ2-2; TRBD2 aligns across 13 bases. The CDR3 totals 17 residues. J lost 0 bases, V lost 5 bases, and 6 bases had no gene match. Germline V gene lookup returns CDR1 GTSNPN and CDR2 SVGIG (reference sequence). The CDR3 DNA is TGTGCCTGGGTAGGACTAGCGGGGGCAACGAACACCGGGGAGCTGTTTTTT. Its protein product is CAWVGLAGATNTGELFF.

The chain employs TRBV2 and TRBJ1-6, with D maybe TRBD1 (6 bases). CDR1 and CDR2 from the germline V gene are SNHLY and FYNNEI. Trimming pared 4 bases from V and 7 bases from J, leaving 14 bases between. CDR3 size: 15 residues. CDR3 region: CASSALRQENSPLHF. DNA for the CDR3: TGTGCCAGCAGTGCCCTGAGACAGGAAAATTCACCCCTCCACTTT.

The chain joins TRBV5-4 to TRBJ1-4; D might be TRBD1 (6 bases). Germline V gene lookup returns CDR1 SGHNT and CDR2 YYREEE (reference sequence). CDR3 size: 15 residues. The V gene lost 2 bases and the J gene lost 3 bases, with 11 bases spanning the gap. DNA for the CDR3: TGTGCCAGCAGCTTCGCAGGGGCAGCTAATGAAAAACTGTTTTTT. Encoded protein: CASSFAGAANEKLFF.

This rearrangement joins TRBV28 to TRBJ2-6; 7 positions agree with TRBD1. V trimming: 4 bases; J trimming: 4 bases; junction bases outside the gene matches: 13. Germline V lookup: CDR1 MDHEN, CDR2 SYDVKM. The CDR3 has 18 residues. CDR3 bases: TGTGCCAGCAGTTCACCAGGTATTACAGGGGCCGGGGCCAACGTCCTGACTTTC. Translated, it gives CASSSPGITGAGANVLTF.

The rearrangement joins TRBV11-3 to TRBJ1-6; TRBD1 matches 7 bases. Germline CDR1 and CDR2: SGHNT and YENEEA. The V and J ends lost 6 bases and 7 bases, in that order; junction bases with no gene match: 6. The CDR3 sequence is 14 residues long. The CDR3 DNA is TGTGCCAGCAGTCTAGGGGGCGACAATTCACCCCTCCACTTT. This sequence encodes CASSLGGDNSPLHF.

The chain employs TRBV5-4 and TRBJ2-7, with TRBD1 as a possible D gene (7 bases). Germline loops: CDR1 SGHNT, CDR2 YYREEE (reference sequence). The CDR3 is 15 residues long. V lost 4 bases and J lost 5, with 19 bases in between. The CDR3 sequence: CASSTWAGGYHEQYF. CDR3 nucleotides: TGTGCCAGCAGCACGTGGGCAGGGGGGTACCACGAGCAGTACTTC.

The chain couples TRBV7-9 to TRBJ2-7; D unclear. V was cut by 1 base and J by 6 bases, with 13 bases left in between. Per the germline V gene, CDR1 is SEHNR and CDR2 is FQNEAQ (reference sequence). CDR3 size: 14 residues. DNA for the CDR3: TGTGCCAGCAGCTTAGAACTTGGTGGTCGCGAGCAGTACTTC. It encodes CASSLELGGREQYF. The variable domain in full, completed from reference TRBV7-9 and TRBJ2-7, reads DTGVSQNPRHKITKRGQNVTFRCDPISEHNRLYWYRQTLGQGPEFLTYFQNEAQLEKSRLLSDRFSAERPKGSFSTLEIQRTEQGDSAMYLCASSLELGGREQYFGPGTRLTVT.

The chain recombines TRBV18 with TRBJ1-6; D unresolved. V lost 3 bases and J 5 bases, leaving 11 bases between the germline ends. The germline V gene encodes CDR1 KGHSH and CDR2 LQKENI. The length of the CDR3 is 15 residues. In DNA form, the CDR3 reads TGTGCCAGCTCACCGGATCGGACTGATAATTCACCCCTCCACTTT. As protein: CASSPDRTDNSPLHF.

This chain links TRBV29-1 with TRBJ1-2; 8 bases match TRBD1. This CDR3 region has 12 residues. Germline-derived CDR1 and CDR2 are SQVTM and ANQGSEA. The trim removed 5 bases at V and 8 bases at J, leaving 7 bases unmatched. For the CDR3, the DNA is TGCAGCGTTACCCAGGGGGCCCGGGGCTACACCTTC. Translating it yields CSVTQGARGYTF.

This chain connects TRBV7-2 to TRBJ2-6, with D tentatively TRBD2 (5 bases). V dropped 3 bases and J dropped 0 bases, with 18 bases sitting between them. The CDR3 loop spans 19 amino acids. Germline V gene data show CDR1 as SGHTA and CDR2 as FQGNSA. The CDR3 is CASSLVRSGIVSGANVLTF. The CDR3, as DNA: TGTGCCAGCAGCTTGGTGCGGTCCGGGATAGTCTCTGGGGCCAACGTCCTGACTTTC.

The chain has TRBV7-6 and TRBJ1-6; D might be TRBD1 (5 bases). V gave up 5 bases and J gave up 12 bases, with 14 bases separating them. CDR3 length: 13 residues. CDR1 SGHVS and CDR2 FNYEAQ come from the germline V gene. CDR3 in amino acids: CASSQSSGGPLHF. The CDR3 DNA is TGTGCCAGCAGCCAATCGTCGGGGGGACCCCTCCACTTT.

As to this clone: At the DNA level, this CDR3 is encoded by other sequences in the same sample as well. V usage is TRBV28 and J usage is TRBJ2-7; 7 bases are a match to TRBD1. Germline V gene data show CDR1 as MDHEN and CDR2 as SYDVKM. V dropped 2 bases and J dropped 3; count of bases not matched to a gene: 4. The CDR3 sequence is 14 residues long. CDR3 nucleotide sequence: TGTGCCAGCAGTTTAAACCGGGACAGCTACGAGCAGTACTTC. It yields the protein CASSLNRDSYEQYF.